The clone carrying this T cell receptor (beta chain) showed up just once. Looked up from germline, CDR1 is DFQATT and CDR2 is SNEGSKA (reference sequence). The V and J ends lost 4 bases and 3 bases, in that order; junction bases with no gene match: 3. The CDR3 sequence is 13 residues long. This entry is derived from a study of blood T cells in healthy people across ages. Study in general: Template switching caught about one barcoded beta molecule for each two T cells.

Through a sample-barcoded 5' primer and a J-beta primer mix, a second PCR was run for roughly 7 to 12 cycles. TCRdb redid the calling of the 5' RACE reads with MiXCR, one entry per CDR3 protein. This repertoire shows about 1.8 million distinct CDR3 sequences, about 50% found once; its top ten account for roughly 2.1%. This clonotype was sampled from a woman aged 40 to 49 in good health. The chain combines TRBV20-1 with TRBJ2-5; 9 nucleotides match TRBD1. The sample taken for sequencing was blood. CDR3 DNA sequence: TGCAGTGCTACCGGGACAGGGAAAGAGACCCAGTACTTC. Its translation: CSATGTGKETQYF.